These 32 T cell receptor beta chains share one sample of origin, sequenced in a study of early stage breast cancer tumors. Produced via immunoSEQ multiplex PCR; TCRdb's table is partial and in-frame only. The data contain fewer than 50,000 clones, over 60% of them singletons. The sequenced sample was blood. The receptors here all came from a person in their fifties with breast cancer.

The chain links TRBV4-1 to TRBJ2-4, with 8 positions matching TRBD1. The CDR3 sequence is 15 residues long. From germline, CDR1 is MGHRA and CDR2 YSYEKL. Trimming took 0 bases from V and 8 from J; bases not matched to a gene: 6. CDR3 in amino acids: CASSQEGTGRDIQYF. The DNA for the CDR3 is TGCGCCAGCAGCCAAGAGGGGACAGGAAGGGACATTCAGTACTTC.

The chain has TRBV5-6 and TRBJ2-7; 10 positions agree with TRBD2. CDR3 length equals 14 residues. Germline CDR1 SGHDT, CDR2 YYEEEE. V shed 0 bases and J 6 bases; nucleotides not matched to a gene: 3. CDR3 coding DNA: TGTGCCAGCAGCTTGGAGCTAGCGGGAGCCGAGCAGTACTTC. Translation: CASSLELAGAEQYF.

The V and J genes are TRBV4-2 and TRBJ2-3; a possible D gene is TRBD1 (5 bases). The germline CDR1 and CDR2 sequences are LGHNA and YNFKEQ. V was pared by 8 bases and J by 2 bases, with 11 bases between. The CDR3 spans 13 residues. The CDR3 reads CASGAEITDTQYF. For the CDR3, the DNA is TGTGCCAGCGGGGCGGAGATCACAGATACGCAGTATTTT.

This clone appeared a few times. The chain employs TRBV7-2 and TRBJ1-5; no firm D call. The CDR3 extends over 14 amino acids. CDR1 is SGHTA and CDR2 is FQGNSA in the germline V gene. V dropped 3 bases and J dropped 7 bases, with 13 bases sitting between them. CDR3 amino acids: CASSLNAQAQPQHF. In DNA, the CDR3 is TGTGCCAGCAGCTTGAATGCCCAGGCCCAGCCCCAGCATTTT.

This clone was detected a few times. The J gene is TRBJ2-2, the V gene TRBV10-1; D may be TRBD1 (6 bases). Germline CDR1 reads WNHNN; CDR2 reads SYGVQD (reference sequence). V was pared by 3 bases and J by 2 bases, with 13 bases between. The CDR3 covers 16 residues. CDR3 bases: TGCGCCAGCAGTGATCCCTTGGGGACAAACACCGGGGAGCTGTTTTTT. Translating gives CASSDPLGTNTGELFF.

This clone was recorded a few times. This sequence joins TRBV19 and TRBJ2-2, with D tentatively TRBD2 (8 bases). The CDR3 length is 16 residues. V lost 6 bases and J lost 3, with 17 bases in between. Germline V CDR1 and CDR2: LNHDA, SQIVND (reference sequence). DNA for the CDR3: TGTGCCAGTAGCGGGGGGGGACAGACCTACACCGGGGAGCTGTTTTTT. Translating it yields CASSGGGQTYTGELFF.

As DNA, the CDR3 is TGTGCCAGCAGCGCCCACAGGGCCCTGAACACTGAAGCTTTCTTT. Encoded protein: CASSAHRALNTEAFF. The rearrangement uses TRBV21-1 and TRBJ1-1; the table calls TRBD1, which could not be checked here. TRBV21-1 is reported as a pseudogene. CDR3 size: 15 residues.

This chain uses TRBV5-4 with TRBJ2-6, with D perhaps matching TRBD2 (5 bases). V lost 3 bases and J 0 bases, leaving 10 bases between the germline ends. CDR3 length equals 16 residues. Looked up from germline, CDR1 is SGHNT and CDR2 is YYREEE (reference sequence). The DNA for the CDR3 is TGTGCCAGCAGCTCCGGGGTCCTCTCTGGGGCCAACGTCCTGACTTTC. This encodes CASSSGVLSGANVLTF.

This clone was picked up a small number of times. V usage is TRBV7-9 and J usage is TRBJ1-5, with D uncertain. Germline V CDR1 and CDR2: SEHNR, FQNEAQ (reference sequence). This CDR3 spans 14 amino acids. V lost 0 bases to trimming and J lost 3 bases, with 6 bases between them. In DNA, the CDR3 is TGTGCCAGCAGCTTAGCCCCAGTCAATCAGCCCCAGCATTTT. It specifies CASSLAPVNQPQHF.

V is TRBV19 and J is TRBJ2-3, with TRBD2 matching over 11 bases. Germline trimming cut 5 bases from V and 4 bases from J; bases unmatched to any gene: 14. Germline CDR1 is LNHDA and CDR2 is SQIVND (reference sequence). This CDR3 spans 18 amino acids. The CDR3 coding sequence is TGTGCCAGTAGTCCCCGACTAGCGGGGTCTGGGAGCTCAGATACGCAGTATTTT. It translates to CASSPRLAGSGSSDTQYF. The whole variable domain, filled in from reference TRBV19 and TRBJ2-3, reads DGGITQSPKYLFRKEGQNVTLSCEQNLNHDAMYWYRQDPGQGLRLIYYSQIVNDFQKGDIAEGYSVSREKKESFPLTVTSAQKNPTAFYLCASSPRLAGSGSSDTQYFGPGTRLTVL.

As DNA, the CDR3 is TGCGCCAGCAGCCCCGGACACTCAGGCTACGAGCAGTACTTC. The encoded protein is CASSPGHSGYEQYF. The genes are TRBV5-1 and TRBJ2-7, with a tentative D call TRBD1 (5 bases). Germline lookup yields CDR1 SGHRS and CDR2 YFSETQ. Trimming took off 4 bases at V and 3 bases at J, with 14 bases between the two ends. The CDR3 is 14 residues long.

The V and J genes are TRBV6-6 and TRBJ1-1; D possibly corresponds to TRBD1 (5 bases). There are 13 residues in the CDR3. The germline V and J ends were trimmed by 5 bases and 1 base, with 8 bases remaining between them. CDR1 and CDR2 (germline): MNHNY, SVGAGI (reference sequence). CDR3 nucleotides: TGTGCCAGCAGTGCCACAGGGAACACTGAAGCTTTCTTT. This sequence encodes CASSATGNTEAFF.

This clone appeared once. The gene calls are TRBV5-6 and TRBJ2-5; 9 bases are shared with TRBD2. CDR3 size: 15 residues. CDR1 SGHDT and CDR2 YYEEEE come from the germline V gene. J was trimmed by 2 bases and V by 0 bases; bases with no gene match: 2. DNA for the CDR3: TGTGCCAGCAGCTTGGGACTAGCGGCACAAGAGACCCAGTACTTC. Translation gives CASSLGLAAQETQYF.

CDR3 protein: CASSSRTGLNTDTQYF. CDR3 nucleotide sequence: TGTGCCAGCAGCTCTAGAACAGGGCTTAACACAGATACGCAGTATTTT. This sequence joins TRBV7-9 and TRBJ2-3, with a weak D call TRBD1 (6 bases). Trimming pared 4 bases from V and 2 bases from J, leaving 16 bases between. The CDR3 consists of 16 residues. The germline V gene encodes CDR1 SEHNR and CDR2 FQNEAQ (reference sequence).

The chain joins TRBV19 to TRBJ1-5; maybe TRBD1 (6 bases). The V gene lost 7 bases and the J gene lost 4 bases, with 17 bases spanning the gap. The CDR3 is made up of 15 amino acids. The germline CDR1 and CDR2 sequences are LNHDA and SQIVND (reference sequence). The CDR3 sequence: CASTPGRGLNQPQHF. CDR3 in DNA: TGTGCCAGTACCCCAGGTAGGGGGTTGAATCAGCCCCAGCATTTT.

This sequence joins TRBV5-1 and TRBJ2-5, with 15 bases fitting TRBD2. V dropped 1 base and J dropped 5; count of bases not matched to a gene: 9. The CDR3 runs 18 residues. The germline gives CDR1 SGHRS, CDR2 YFSETQ. This chain's CDR3 is CASSLTPGLAGGSETQYF. Here the CDR3 DNA reads TGCGCCAGCAGCTTGACGCCGGGACTAGCGGGGGGATCCGAGACCCAGTACTTC. The full variable domain, completed using reference TRBV5-1 and TRBJ2-5, is KAGVTQTPRYLIKTRGQQVTLSCSPISGHRSVSWYQQTPGQGLQFLFEYFSETQRNKGNFPGRFSGRQFSNSRSEMNVSTLELGDSALYLCASSLTPGLAGGSETQYFGPGTRLLVL.

The rearrangement joins TRBV7-3 to TRBJ2-5, with 9 bases fitting TRBD1. The CDR3 runs 15 residues. V shed 5 bases, J shed 5 bases, and the junction held 9 bases outside the gene matches. Germline CDR1 and CDR2: SGHTA and FQGTGA. For the CDR3, the DNA is TGTGCCAGCAGCGGCACCGGGACAGGGTACGAGACCCAGTACTTC. This translates into CASSGTGTGYETQYF. Full variable domain (remainder filled in from reference TRBV7-3 and TRBJ2-5): GAGVSQTPSNKVTEKGKYVELRCDPISGHTALYWYRQSLGQGPEFLIYFQGTGAADDSGLPNDRFFAVRPEGSVSTLKIQRTERGDSAVYLCASSGTGTGYETQYFGPGTRLLVL.

The chain combines TRBV11-2 with TRBJ2-7; 8 bases are shared with TRBD1. The CDR3 totals 14 residues. The germline V gene has CDR1 SGHAT and CDR2 FQNNGV. With 4 bases clipped from V and 5 bases from J, the junction kept 7 bases outside the gene matches. CDR3 region: CASSSLGQGNEQYV. CDR3 sequence (DNA): TGTGCCAGCAGCTCTCTCGGACAGGGCAACGAGCAGTACGTC.

The chain joins TRBV21-1 to TRBJ1-1; TRBD1 is the table's D call and was not checked against the DNA. TRBV21-1 is assigned pseudogene status. The CDR3 covers 16 residues. In DNA form, the CDR3 reads TGTGCCAGCAGACCCTTCACTAGACAGGAGGACACTGAAGCTTTCTTT. It yields the protein CASRPFTRQEDTEAFF.

This chain links TRBV29-1 with TRBJ2-1; 11 bases are a match to TRBD1. Germline assignment: CDR1 SQVTM and CDR2 ANQGSEA. CDR3 length equals 15 residues. Unmatched junction bases numbered 14, after V lost 7 bases and J lost 9 bases. The CDR3 nucleotides are TGCAGCGCACCACTCCAAGGACAGGGGGCGGTTGAGCAGTTCTTC. It encodes CSAPLQGQGAVEQFF.

The chain has TRBV9 and TRBJ1-2; TRBD1 matches at 8 bases. The CDR3 extends over 16 amino acids. CDR1 and CDR2 (germline): SGDLS, YYNGEE. V dropped 0 bases and J dropped 2; count of bases not matched to a gene: 6. The CDR3 loop is CASSVAGQALNYGYTF. The CDR3 nucleotides are TGTGCCAGCAGCGTAGCGGGACAGGCCTTAAACTATGGCTACACCTTC.

The chain employs TRBV6-5 and TRBJ1-1, with D perhaps TRBD1 (5 bases). Trimming removed 6 bases from V and 3 bases from J, with 17 bases in between. Germline V lookup: CDR1 MNHEY, CDR2 SVGAGI. CDR3 length equals 15 residues. The CDR3 is CASRSRGGVDTEAFF. DNA for the CDR3: TGTGCCAGCAGGAGCCGCGGGGGGGTTGACACTGAAGCTTTCTTT.

J is TRBJ2-5 and V is TRBV5-1; 9 nucleotides align to TRBD1. Trimming cost V 0 bases and J 5 bases; bases outside gene matches: 8. CDR3 length: 16 amino acids. Germline CDR1 reads SGHRS; CDR2 reads YFSETQ. CDR3 coding DNA: TGCGCCAGCAGCTTGGCCGGACAGGGGATTTCGGAGACCCAGTACTTC. This gives the protein CASSLAGQGISETQYF. The entire variable domain, with the rest obtained from reference TRBV5-1 and TRBJ2-5, is as follows: KAGVTQTPRYLIKTRGQQVTLSCSPISGHRSVSWYQQTPGQGLQFLFEYFSETQRNKGNFPGRFSGRQFSNSRSEMNVSTLELGDSALYLCASSLAGQGISETQYFGPGTRLLVL.

The V gene is TRBV12-5, the J gene TRBJ1-4; TRBD1 matches 8 bases. J lost 4 bases, V lost 1 base, and 5 bases had no gene match. Germline lookup yields CDR1 LGHNT and CDR2 FRNRAP. The CDR3 sequence is 16 residues long. CDR3 in amino acids: CASGLGQGAGNEKLFF. CDR3 nucleotides: TGTGCTAGTGGTTTGGGCCAGGGGGCGGGTAATGAAAAACTGTTTTTT.

This CDR3 is CASSVAERGQETQYF. CDR3 DNA: TGTGCCAGCAGCGTAGCGGAGCGGGGGCAAGAGACCCAGTACTTC. This chain uses TRBV9 with TRBJ2-5; 8 positions match TRBD2. The germline gives CDR1 SGDLS, CDR2 YYNGEE. The CDR3 runs 15 residues. Unmatched junction bases numbered 3, after V lost 0 bases and J lost 2 bases.

This clone was seen once. The chain links TRBV11-1 to TRBJ2-1; 10 bases align to TRBD2. The J segment lost 8 bases and the V segment lost 5 bases, leaving 9 bases of the junction unmatched. CDR3 length: 15 residues. Germline V lookup: CDR1 SGHAT, CDR2 FQDESV (reference sequence). The CDR3 bases are TGTGCCAGCAGCACTACTAGCGGGATAGTATATGAGCAGTTCTTC. Its translation is CASSTTSGIVYEQFF.

The rearrangement links TRBV29-1 to TRBJ2-5, with TRBD1 identical over 10 bases. The tail of the sequence fits TRBJ2-7 better, so the J call may be wrong. Germline V gene lookup returns CDR1 SQVTM and CDR2 ANQGSEA. This CDR3 has 16 amino acids. CDR3 in amino acids: CSVEGVGQGVPYEQYF. CDR3 nucleotides: TGCAGCGTTGAAGGTGTTGGACAGGGGGTCCCCTACGAGCAGTACTTC.

V usage is TRBV20-1 and J usage is TRBJ1-2; 7 nucleotides align to TRBD1. The CDR3 covers 11 residues. Per germline, CDR1 DFQATT and CDR2 SNEGSKA (reference sequence). CDR3 region: CRAGTDGGYTF. The CDR3 nucleotides are TGCAGAGCCGGGACAGATGGGGGCTACACCTTC.

This clone has only a few counts. The chain links TRBV29-1 to TRBJ1-1, with D possibly matching TRBD1 (5 bases). Germline V gene data show CDR1 as SQVTM and CDR2 as ANQGSEA. Trimming cost V 6 bases and J 3 bases, with 17 bases left between them. This CDR3 contains 14 residues. The CDR3 nucleotides read TGCAGCGTCGCCCGGCGCCTCAGGGACACTGAAGCTTTCTTT. Protein: CSVARRLRDTEAFF.

The rearrangement joins TRBV7-8 to TRBJ2-7; no firm D call. Germline CDR1 and CDR2: SGHVS and FQNEAQ. V lost 5 bases and J 3 bases, leaving 8 bases between the germline ends. CDR3 length: 12 amino acids. The CDR3 DNA reads as TGTGCCAGCAGCCCCGAGGTCTACGAGCAGTACTTC. It codes for CASSPEVYEQYF.

The rearrangement links TRBV5-5 to TRBJ2-5; 7 bases line up with TRBD1. The CDR3 has 15 residues. V gave up 4 bases and J gave up 1 base; unmatched junction bases: 7. CDR1 SGHKS and CDR2 YYEKEE come from the germline V gene (reference sequence). CDR3 nucleotides: TGTGCCAGCAGCCTGGGGACAGCCTCCCAAGAGACCCAGTACTTC. Encoded protein: CASSLGTASQETQYF.

V usage is TRBV19 and J usage is TRBJ1-3; 11 bases align to TRBD1. V trimming: 7 bases; J trimming: 3 bases; junction bases outside the gene matches: 14. The V gene's germline CDR1 is LNHDA and CDR2 SQIVND (reference sequence). The CDR3 has 18 amino acids. The CDR3, as DNA: TGTGCCAGTATCGGCGGACAGGGGGCGCAGGGTGGTGGAAACACCATATATTTT. It translates to CASIGGQGAQGGGNTIYF.